These 16 T cell receptor beta chains were sequenced from one sample in a study of T cells in Graves' hyperthyroidism and ophthalmopathy. Amplification of TCR beta CDR3 regions was performed using RNA transcripts as template. HTBI primers were the set used in a first-round RT-PCR of the TCR CDR3. TCRdb reanalysed the multiplex PCR reads using MiXCR and keeps one entry per CDR3 protein. Of 600,000 to 650,000 distinct CDR3 sequences in the sample, around 15% were seen once. Sequenced: blood. Every receptor here comes from a young woman with Graves' hyperthyroidism.

The gene calls are TRBV20-1 and TRBJ2-1; 11 bases match TRBD2. Germline V gene sequence: CDR1 DFQATT, CDR2 SNEGSKA (reference sequence). This CDR3 is built from 16 residues. V lost 4 bases and J lost 9; bases outside the gene matches: 14. The DNA for the CDR3 is TGCAGTGCTAACTGGCTAGCGGGAGGTCCCTCCGGTGAGCAGTTCTTC. Protein sequence: CSANWLAGGPSGEQFF.

As concerns this clonotype: An end of the junction differs from the germline gene, which may be a read error. The V call is TRBV5-1, the J call TRBJ2-3; TRBD1 might be the D (6 bases). This CDR3 is 14 amino acids long. CDR1 is SGHRS and CDR2 is YFSETQ in the germline V gene. CDR3 sequence reads: CDSSLGAGTDTQYF. For the CDR3, the DNA is TGCGACAGCAGCTTGGGGGCAGGCACAGATACGCAGTATTTT.

The chain combines TRBV20-1 with TRBJ2-7, with 7 positions matching TRBD1. The CDR3 length is 15 residues. V dropped 4 bases and J dropped 2; count of bases not matched to a gene: 11. CDR1 and CDR2 from the germline V gene are DFQATT and SNEGSKA (reference sequence). The CDR3 here is CSATKNPGTAYEQYF. Here the CDR3 DNA reads TGCAGTGCTACCAAAAACCCCGGGACAGCCTACGAGCAGTACTTC.

Turning to this clonotype: This may come from a read error, since a much larger clone is one base off. The chain is built from TRBV3-1 and TRBJ2-1, with D tentatively TRBD1 (5 bases). Per germline, CDR1 LGHDT and CDR2 YNNKEL (reference sequence). The CDR3 runs 11 residues. Trimming removed 8 bases from V and 14 bases from J, with 16 bases in between. CDR3 in DNA: TGTGCCAGCCGCCTCCTGGACATAAAGTTCTTC. It codes for CASRLLDIKFF.

This clonotype was counted a few times. The V gene is TRBV5-1, the J gene TRBJ2-7; 9 bases agree with TRBD1. V shed 2 bases, J shed 1 base, and the junction held 4 bases outside the gene matches. This CDR3 contains 15 residues. Germline values: CDR1 SGHRS, CDR2 YFSETQ. For the CDR3, the DNA is TGCGCCAGCAGCTTACAGGGGGCTCCTTCCTACGAGCAGTACTTC. Translation gives CASSLQGAPSYEQYF.

This clonotype has only one observation. The chain is built from TRBV20-1 and TRBJ2-5; 10 bases match TRBD1. Germline CDR1 DFQATT, CDR2 SNEGSKA (reference sequence). This CDR3 spans 15 amino acids. J was trimmed by 1 base and V by 7 bases; bases with no gene match: 9. CDR3 amino acids: CSGIGDRGSQETQYF. CDR3 nucleotide sequence: TGCAGTGGGATAGGGGACAGGGGAAGCCAAGAGACCCAGTACTTC.

This clonotype was seen only a few times. The rearrangement uses TRBV3-1 and TRBJ2-2, with a possible D match to TRBD2 (5 bases). Trimming pared 2 bases from V and 5 bases from J, leaving 9 bases between. Germline assignment: CDR1 LGHDT and CDR2 YNNKEL (reference sequence). This CDR3 contains 14 residues. The CDR3 is CASSQISGTGELFF. The CDR3 region has the DNA TGTGCCAGCAGCCAAATATCGGGGACCGGGGAGCTGTTTTTT.

The chain recombines TRBV27 with TRBJ1-4; 7 bases are a match to TRBD1. The junction had 12 bases not matched to a gene; V was cut back by 4 bases and J by 7 bases. The CDR3 is 16 residues long. Germline V CDR1 and CDR2: MNHEY, SMNVEV (reference sequence). CDR3 sequence reads: CASSSTPTGRSEKLFF. CDR3 sequence (DNA): TGTGCCAGCAGTTCCACCCCGACAGGGAGGAGTGAAAAACTGTTTTTT.

This clonotype turned up a few times. The chain recombines TRBV11-2 with TRBJ1-2, with D uncertain. This CDR3 contains 12 residues. The V end was cut by 1 base, the J end by 8 bases, with 8 bases between. CDR1 SGHAT and CDR2 FQNNGV come from the germline V gene. The CDR3 loop is CASSLVGMGYTF. The CDR3 coding sequence is TGTGCCAGCAGCTTAGTCGGGATGGGCTACACCTTC.

This clonotype was seen many times. The V gene is TRBV20-1, the J gene TRBJ1-1; weak D call: TRBD1 (5 bases). Looked up from germline, CDR1 is DFQATT and CDR2 is SNEGSKA (reference sequence). V gave up 3 bases and J gave up 0 bases, with 14 bases separating them. CDR3 length: 15 residues. The CDR3 region has the DNA TGCAGTGCTAGGAGGCAGGGCGCTATGAACACTGAAGCTTTCTTT. It codes for CSARRQGAMNTEAFF.

The V and J genes are TRBV2 and TRBJ1-2; maybe TRBD1 (6 bases). The CDR3 runs to 13 residues. Germline V gene data show CDR1 as SNHLY and CDR2 as FYNNEI. Trimming stripped 6 bases from V and 8 bases from J, with 16 bases between. CDR3 bases: TGTGCCAGCAGGTCAAGCATAGGGGGAGGCTACACCTTC. It encodes CASRSSIGGGYTF. Drawing the rest from reference TRBV2 and TRBJ1-2, the complete variable domain is EPEVTQTPSHQVTQMGQEVILRCVPISNHLYFYWYRQILGQKVEFLVSFYNNEISEKSEIFDDQFSVERPDGSNFTLKIRSTKLEDSAMYFCASRSSIGGGYTFGSGTRLTVV.

In its sample, this clonotype was seen a few times. The chain joins TRBV5-8 to TRBJ1-1; D is unclear. The CDR3 spans 12 residues. V was clipped by 7 bases and J by 4 bases, with 11 bases between them. CDR1 is SGHTS and CDR2 is YDEGEE in the germline V gene. The CDR3 reads CASRLWGTEAFF. As DNA, the CDR3 is TGTGCCAGCCGCCTTTGGGGCACTGAAGCTTTCTTT. Full variable domain (rest looked up from reference TRBV5-8 and TRBJ1-1): EAGVTQSPTHLIKTRGQQATLRCSPISGHTSVYWYQQALGLGLQFLLWYDEGEERNRGNFPPRFSGRQFPNYSSELNVNALELEDSALYLCASRLWGTEAFFGQGTRLTVV.

This clonotype turned up a few times. This chain connects TRBV7-2 to TRBJ2-7; 7 nucleotides line up with TRBD2. Trimming cost V 2 bases and J 3 bases; bases outside gene matches: 7. Germline V gives CDR1 SGHTA, CDR2 FQGNSA. CDR3 length: 15 amino acids. The CDR3 DNA is TGTGCCAGCAGCTTACAAGTTGGCGGGAGCTACGAGCAGTACTTC. This gives the protein CASSLQVGGSYEQYF.

This clonotype was detected many times. This rearrangement joins TRBV29-1 to TRBJ2-1; perhaps TRBD2 as D (6 bases). V shed 4 bases and J shed 0 bases, with 13 bases lying between them. Germline V gives CDR1 SQVTM, CDR2 ANQGSEA. The CDR3 is made up of 15 amino acids. The CDR3 coding sequence is TGCAGCGTTGGACGGGCGGGGAGCTCCTACAATGAGCAGTTCTTC. Protein sequence: CSVGRAGSSYNEQFF.

This clonotype showed up just a few times. This chain uses TRBV24-1 with TRBJ2-6; D might be TRBD1 (6 bases). The V end was cut by 2 bases, the J end by 1 base, with 17 bases between. Germline lookup yields CDR1 KGHDR and CDR2 SFDVKD. The CDR3 length is 19 residues. CDR3 DNA: TGTGCCACCAGTGATTCGACAGGCACCCGGGGATCTGGGGCCAACGTCCTGACTTTC. It specifies CATSDSTGTRGSGANVLTF.

CDR3 in amino acids: CAISETGQDGYTF. Here the CDR3 DNA reads TGTGCCATCAGTGAGACGGGACAGGATGGCTACACCTTC. This sequence joins TRBV10-3 and TRBJ1-2, with 8 bases that match TRBD1. CDR1 and CDR2 (germline): ENHRY, SYGVKD. The CDR3 sequence is 13 residues long. V shed 2 bases and J 6 bases; nucleotides not matched to a gene: 2.